The present T cell receptor (beta chain) was sequenced within a study of shared clonotypes between healthy human individuals. J was trimmed by 1 base and V by 7 bases; bases with no gene match: 3. CDR3 size: 14 residues. The germline V gene encodes CDR1 MRHNA and CDR2 SNTAGT. Some clones are missing from TCRdb's copy, which holds only in-frame ones; the method was immunoSEQ multiplex PCR. Counted here are 2,100,000 or so clones, almost 96% occurring once; the ten biggest clones make up around 0.13%. The sample comprised naive CD4+ T cells sorted from blood. Subset in this sample: CD45RA+ positively selected. V usage is TRBV6-4 and J usage is TRBJ2-2; 7 bases are shared with TRBD1. The sequence derives from a young man in good health. The CDR3 sequence: CASTGQENTGELFF. CDR3 sequence (DNA): TGTGCCAGCACCGGACAGGAGAACACCGGGGAGCTGTTTTTT.